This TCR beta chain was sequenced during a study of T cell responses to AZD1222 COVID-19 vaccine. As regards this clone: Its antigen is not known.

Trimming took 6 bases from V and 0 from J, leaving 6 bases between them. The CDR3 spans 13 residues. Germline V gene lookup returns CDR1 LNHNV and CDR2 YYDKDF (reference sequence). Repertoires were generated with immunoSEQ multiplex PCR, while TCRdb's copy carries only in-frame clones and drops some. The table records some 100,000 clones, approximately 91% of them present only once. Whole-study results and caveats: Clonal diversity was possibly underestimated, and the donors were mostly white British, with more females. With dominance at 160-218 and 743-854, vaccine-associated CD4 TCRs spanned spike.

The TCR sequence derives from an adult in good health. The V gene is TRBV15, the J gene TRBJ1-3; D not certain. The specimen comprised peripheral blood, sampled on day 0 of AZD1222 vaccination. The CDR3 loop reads CATSSDSGNTIYF. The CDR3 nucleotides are TGTGCCACCAGTTCTGACTCTGGAAACACCATATATTTT.